These 15 T cell receptor beta chains share one sample of origin, sequenced in a study of cytomegalovirus exposure and HLA in healthy donors. PCR primers comprised 60 Vbeta and 13 Jbeta primers. The assay was immunoSEQ multiplex PCR, and TCRdb's table has in-frame clones only and misses some. The table records 150,000 to 200,000 clones, about 79% of them present only once. Sequencing input: PBMCs. Receptor source: a woman in her forties or fifties in good health and CMV-seropositive.

This clone was observed a few times. The rearrangement links TRBV30 to TRBJ1-1, with a possible D match to TRBD1 (5 bases). The V gene's germline CDR1 is GTSNPN and CDR2 SVGIG (reference sequence). The CDR3 spans 13 residues. V was pared by 1 base and J by 6 bases, with 12 bases between. The CDR3: CAWSAGIASEAFF. CDR3 bases: TGTGCCTGGAGTGCAGGGATCGCCTCTGAAGCTTTCTTT.

The J gene is TRBJ2-7, the V gene TRBV7-9; D remains ambiguous. Germline CDR1 and CDR2: SEHNR and FQNEAQ (reference sequence). The V end lost 3 bases, the J end lost 2 bases, and 11 bases lay between the germline ends. The CDR3 is made up of 14 amino acids. CDR3 coding DNA: TGTGCCAGCAGCTTGAGTTTACCGCCCTACGAGCAGTACTTC. Translating it yields CASSLSLPPYEQYF.

The chain joins TRBV7-9 to TRBJ1-1, with D tentatively TRBD1 (5 bases). The CDR3 sequence is 12 residues long. The V gene's germline CDR1 is SEHNR and CDR2 FQNEAQ (reference sequence). V lost 5 bases and J 10 bases, leaving 14 bases between the germline ends. CDR3 sequence: CASSQPGMGAFF. The CDR3 nucleotides are TGTGCCAGCAGCCAACCAGGGATGGGAGCTTTCTTT.

V usage is TRBV2 and J usage is TRBJ2-1; 9 bases align to TRBD2. CDR1 is SNHLY and CDR2 is FYNNEI in the germline V gene. CDR3 length: 16 amino acids. V shed 5 bases, J shed 10 bases, and the junction held 15 bases outside the gene matches. The CDR3 DNA follows: TGTGCCAGCAGTCTACCTCGCGGGAGGGGCCAAGGGGAGCAGTTCTTC. It encodes CASSLPRGRGQGEQFF.

This chain connects TRBV11-2 to TRBJ2-2; no reliable D call. The germline V gene encodes CDR1 SGHAT and CDR2 FQNNGV. The CDR3 sequence is 12 residues long. V dropped 3 bases and J dropped 4 bases, with 3 bases sitting between them. The CDR3 reads CASSFLTGELFF. The CDR3 DNA sequence: TGTGCCAGCAGCTTCCTCACCGGGGAGCTGTTTTTT.

The chain combines TRBV29-1 with TRBJ1-6; 7 nucleotides line up with TRBD1. Germline CDR1 and CDR2: SQVTM and ANQGSEA. The CDR3 has 14 amino acids. J was trimmed by 8 bases and V by 7 bases; bases with no gene match: 11. This CDR3 reads CSAKAAGTDSPLHF. The CDR3 bases are TGCAGCGCCAAGGCAGCAGGGACAGATTCACCCCTCCACTTT. Looking up the rest from reference TRBV29-1 and TRBJ1-6 gives the full variable domain: SAVISQKPSRDICQRGTSLTIQCQVDSQVTMMFWYRQQPGQSLTLIATANQGSEATYESGFVIDKFPISRPNLTFSTLTVSNMSPEDSSIYLCSAKAAGTDSPLHFGNGTRLTVT.

The rearrangement uses TRBV4-1 and TRBJ1-1; D not resolved. This CDR3 spans 13 amino acids. CDR1 is MGHRA and CDR2 is YSYEKL in the germline V gene. V was trimmed by 4 bases and J by 1 base, leaving 7 bases between them. The CDR3 loop is CASSLKPNTEAFF. The CDR3 DNA is TGCGCCAGCAGCCTCAAGCCGAACACTGAAGCTTTCTTT.

V usage is TRBV5-1 and J usage is TRBJ2-5, with 8 nucleotides matching TRBD1. V was clipped by 3 bases and J by 4 bases; unmatched bases: 5. This CDR3 is 14 amino acids long. Looked up from germline, CDR1 is SGHRS and CDR2 is YFSETQ. CDR3 amino acids: CASSSGQVRETQYF. DNA of the CDR3: TGCGCCAGCAGCTCGGGACAGGTCCGAGAGACCCAGTACTTC.

J is TRBJ2-7 and V is TRBV13, with TRBD1 matching 9 bases. This CDR3 is 16 amino acids long. Germline-derived CDR1 and CDR2 are PRHDT and FYEKMQ (reference sequence). V lost 5 bases, J lost 7 bases, and 15 bases stayed unmatched. CDR3 loop: CASSKGQGKTAWEQYF. The CDR3 nucleotides read TGTGCCAGCAGCAAGGGACAGGGTAAGACTGCTTGGGAGCAGTACTTC.

The V call is TRBV30, the J call TRBJ1-5; D is possibly TRBD1 (6 bases). Germline loops: CDR1 GTSNPN, CDR2 SVGIG (reference sequence). The CDR3 has 14 amino acids. V lost 7 bases, J lost 1 base, and 14 bases lay in between. The CDR3 loop reads CAFDEGTSNQPQHF. CDR3 in DNA: TGTGCCTTCGATGAAGGGACAAGCAATCAGCCCCAGCATTTT. Full variable domain (missing parts from reference TRBV30 and TRBJ1-5): SQTIHQWPATLVQPVGSPLSLECTVEGTSNPNLYWYRQAAGRGLQLLFYSVGIGQISSEVPQNLSASRPQDRQFILSSKKLLLSDSGFYLCAFDEGTSNQPQHFGDGTRLSIL.

This sequence joins TRBV1 and TRBJ1-3; the table's D call, TRBD1, was not checked against the DNA. TRBV1 constitutes a pseudogene. CDR3 length: 18 residues. In DNA form, the CDR3 reads TGCACCAGCAGCCAAGATCAGGAACAGCCTAAGGCTGGAAACACCATATATTTT. Translating gives CTSSQDQEQPKAGNTIYF.

This chain joins TRBV7-9 and TRBJ2-7, with 9 bases fitting TRBD2. Germline lookup yields CDR1 SEHNR and CDR2 FQNEAQ (reference sequence). Germline trimming cut 3 bases from V and 1 base from J; bases unmatched to any gene: 4. CDR3 length: 15 amino acids. The CDR3 reads CASSLAGGRSYEQYF. Here the CDR3 DNA reads TGTGCCAGCAGCTTGGCGGGAGGGCGATCCTACGAGCAGTACTTC.

V gene TRBV28 combines with J gene TRBJ1-2; 9 positions agree with TRBD1. The J segment lost 7 bases and the V segment lost 7 bases, leaving 13 bases of the junction unmatched. The germline V gene has CDR1 MDHEN and CDR2 SYDVKM. CDR3 length: 15 amino acids. The CDR3 DNA sequence: TGTGCCAGCATGGAATTGAGCGGGACAGGGCTTGGCTACACCTTC. Translated: CASMELSGTGLGYTF.

The count of this clone is one. The chain employs TRBV28 and TRBJ2-7; tentatively, D is TRBD1 (6 bases). This CDR3 is built from 13 residues. CDR1 is MDHEN and CDR2 is SYDVKM in the germline V gene. V lost 3 bases to trimming and J lost 7 bases, with 13 bases between them. In DNA, the CDR3 is TGTGCCAGCAGTTTGTGGCCTCAGGGGGAGCAGTACTTC. Translating gives CASSLWPQGEQYF. Supplemented by reference TRBV28 and TRBJ2-7, the full variable domain reads DVKVTQSSRYLVKRTGEKVFLECVQDMDHENMFWYRQDPGLGLRLIYFSYDVKMKEKGDIPEGYSVSREKKERFSLILESASTNQTSMYLCASSLWPQGEQYFGPGTRLTVT.

This clone was recorded once. The gene calls are TRBV7-2 and TRBJ1-5; TRBD1 might be the D (6 bases). The CDR3 totals 15 residues. V dropped 6 bases and J dropped 2 bases, with 14 bases sitting between them. Germline loops: CDR1 SGHTA, CDR2 FQGNSA. The DNA for the CDR3 is TGTGCCAGCAGTTTAAGGCCAGGGGGCAATCAGCCCCAGCATTTT. Translation: CASSLRPGGNQPQHF.